The 9 T cell receptor beta chains reported below all come from one sample, sequenced in a study of T cells in Graves' hyperthyroidism and ophthalmopathy. Authors of the study amplified TCR beta CDR3 regions from RNA transcripts. The study used the HTBI primer set for a first-round RT-PCR of the TCR CDR3. TCRdb reprocessed the multiplex PCR reads with MiXCR, giving one entry per CDR3 protein. The sample holds 730,000 or so distinct CDR3 sequences, 18% seen once. The sequencing sample was made of blood. The receptors were sampled from a woman aged 45-59 years with Graves' hyperthyroidism that later progressed to Graves' ophthalmopathy.

Written as DNA, the CDR3 is TGCAGTGCGGGGACTAGCGGGATAAGGACCCACAGACAAGAGACCCAGTACTTC. This encodes CSAGTSGIRTHRQETQYF. The chain joins TRBV20-1 to TRBJ2-5, with 13 nucleotides matching TRBD2. V trimming: 6 bases; J trimming: 2 bases; junction bases outside the gene matches: 15. Germline CDR1 DFQATT, CDR2 SNEGSKA (reference sequence). There are 18 residues in the CDR3.

This clonotype was counted between two and nine times. The rearrangement uses TRBV7-8 and TRBJ2-5, with 16 bases that match TRBD2. V was pared by 8 bases and J by 0 bases, with 3 bases of the junction left unmatched. The CDR3 sequence is 16 residues long. From germline, CDR1 is SGHVS and CDR2 FQNEAQ. The CDR3 nucleotides read TGTGCCAGCGGGACTAGCGGGGGGGCTTACCAAGAGACCCAGTACTTC. Its protein product is CASGTSGGAYQETQYF.

This clonotype has just a few counts. This chain uses TRBV12-3 or TRBV12-4 with TRBJ1-6; 7 bases map to TRBD1. This CDR3 contains 14 residues. After removal of 5 bases from V and 7 bases from J, the junction contained 5 bases not matched to a gene. The CDR3 loop is CASSGTAWNSPLHF. Written as DNA, the CDR3 is TGTGCCAGCAGTGGGACAGCCTGGAATTCACCCCTCCACTTT.

This clonotype was observed a single time. The J gene is TRBJ2-2, the V gene TRBV12-5; TRBD2 aligns across 9 bases. The CDR3 has 19 residues. Germline CDR1 and CDR2: LGHNT and FRNRAP. V lost 2 bases, J lost 4 bases, and 14 bases stayed unmatched. CDR3 sequence (DNA): TGTGCTAGTGGTTTGACCAGGACTAGCGACCTTCATGGCACCGGGGAGCTGTTTTTT. Protein: CASGLTRTSDLHGTGELFF.

The chain has TRBV3-1 and TRBJ1-2; D perhaps matches TRBD1 (6 bases). The CDR3 length is 15 residues. Trimming cost V 0 bases and J 7 bases, with 15 bases left between them. Germline V gene data show CDR1 as LGHDT and CDR2 as YNNKEL (reference sequence). CDR3 sequence: CASSQEWGRGLGYTF. As DNA, the CDR3 is TGTGCCAGCAGCCAAGAATGGGGACGGGGGCTTGGCTACACCTTC.

This clonotype was recorded many times. The V and J genes are TRBV5-1 and TRBJ1-1; TRBD1 agrees at 12 bases. This CDR3 has 18 amino acids. Germline V gives CDR1 SGHRS, CDR2 YFSETQ. V gave up 3 bases and J gave up 3 bases; unmatched junction bases: 12. The CDR3 spells CASSSPRDRGLQDTEAFF. The CDR3 DNA follows: TGCGCCAGCAGCTCGCCCCGGGACAGGGGGCTTCAGGACACTGAAGCTTTCTTT.

This clonotype was observed a few times. V usage is TRBV20-1 and J usage is TRBJ1-2; TRBD1 might be the D (5 bases). The CDR3 spans 14 residues. The V end was cut by 4 bases, the J end by 7 bases, with 19 bases between. Per the germline V gene, CDR1 is DFQATT and CDR2 is SNEGSKA (reference sequence). The CDR3 here is CSATTGPGDGGYTF. The CDR3 nucleotides are TGCAGTGCTACCACCGGCCCCGGGGACGGTGGCTACACCTTC.

The chain carries TRBV19 and TRBJ1-1; D unresolved. V lost 9 bases and J 10 bases, leaving 18 bases between the germline ends. Per germline, CDR1 LNHDA and CDR2 SQIVND (reference sequence). The CDR3 has 12 amino acids. The CDR3 loop reads CASAENFDRAFF. CDR3 nucleotide sequence: TGTGCCAGCGCCGAAAACTTTGATCGAGCTTTCTTT.

The chain carries TRBV19 and TRBJ2-3, with 7 bases fitting TRBD1. The CDR3 runs to 16 residues. Losses at the gene ends were 1 base for V and 0 bases for J; bases not matched to a gene: 4. CDR1 and CDR2 (germline): LNHDA, SQIVND (reference sequence). CDR3 residues: CASSIAAGGSTDTQYF. The CDR3 DNA reads as TGTGCCAGTAGTATAGCGGCAGGGGGAAGCACAGATACGCAGTATTTT.